These 3 T cell receptor beta chains came from one sample sequenced in a study of blood T cell repertoires in COVID-19. The protocol was immunoSEQ multiplex PCR, while the TCRdb copy is restricted to in-frame clones and leaves out a portion. The table shows about 50,000 clones, with approximately 88% occurring only once. The sequencing sample was made of peripheral blood. Every receptor here comes from a human donor with active COVID-19. The donor label of this sample is uncertain.

The chain combines TRBV25-1 with TRBJ2-7; possible D gene TRBD2, 6 bases. Germline CDR1 reads MGHDK; CDR2 reads SYGVNS. This CDR3 is 15 amino acids long. V lost 0 bases and J 1 base, leaving 10 bases between the germline ends. CDR3 loop: CASSEYGGMSYEQYF. The CDR3 nucleotides read TGTGCCAGCAGTGAATATGGCGGGATGTCCTACGAGCAGTACTTC.

The V gene is TRBV3-1 (or the pseudogene TRBV3-2), the J gene TRBJ2-3, with TRBD2 identical over 12 bases. The CDR3 is 15 amino acids. Germline CDR1 and CDR2: LGHDT and YNNKEL (reference sequence). V shed 4 bases and J 6 bases; nucleotides not matched to a gene: 5. In DNA, the CDR3 is TGTGCCAGCAGCCCTCTAGCGGGGGGGACGGATACGCAGTATTTT. Translated, it gives CASSPLAGGTDTQYF.

V usage is TRBV28 and J usage is TRBJ2-7, with TRBD2 identical over 8 bases. There are 14 residues in the CDR3. Trimming took 7 bases from V and 0 from J; bases not matched to a gene: 5. Germline V CDR1 and CDR2: MDHEN, SYDVKM. CDR3 in amino acids: CASTLSGTSYEQYF. The CDR3 nucleotides are TGTGCCAGCACCCTTAGCGGGACCTCCTACGAGCAGTACTTC.